The rows below give T cell receptor beta chains drawn from one sample of a study of cytomegalovirus exposure and HLA in healthy donors. The table came from immunoSEQ multiplex PCR; TCRdb's copy has only in-frame clones and leaves some out. The table shows 130,000 to 150,000 clones, with 60% to 80% occurring only once. Source material: PBMCs. The receptors were gathered from a male donor in good health and CMV-seronegative. CDR3s include the opening cysteine and the closing phenylalanine or tryptophan. Each record gives: clone size, J gene, D gene, V gene, CDR3 protein, CDR3 DNA. The D gene is left open where the match is weak. A clone size is listed for some rows: how often the clone was seen (once, few, many), or a class if it is expanded.

clone size: .; J gene: TRBJ2-5; D gene: TRBD1; V gene: TRBV13; CDR3 protein: CASSSTSRTGPETQYF; CDR3 DNA: TGTGCCAGCAGCTCCACCTCACGGACAGGGCCAGAGACCCAGTACTTC
clone size: .; J gene: TRBJ2-7; D gene: TRBD1; V gene: TRBV5-3; CDR3 protein: CARSRDSHEQYF; CDR3 DNA: TGTGCCAGAAGCCGGGACAGCCACGAGCAGTACTTC
clone size: few; J gene: TRBJ1-1; D gene: TRBD1; V gene: TRBV7-9; CDR3 protein: CASSWGDRGRTEAFF; CDR3 DNA: TGTGCCAGCAGCTGGGGGGACAGGGGGCGGACTGAAGCTTTCTTT
clone size: .; J gene: TRBJ1-2; D gene: TRBD1; V gene: TRBV6-6; CDR3 protein: CASISWDRGSRGYTF; CDR3 DNA: TGTGCCAGCATTTCCTGGGACAGGGGATCTCGTGGCTACACCTTC
clone size: .; J gene: TRBJ2-3; D gene: TRBD2; V gene: TRBV7-2; CDR3 protein: CASSFGGGVGIDTQYF; CDR3 DNA: TGTGCCAGCAGCTTTGGCGGGGGGGTAGGGATAGATACGCAGTATTTT
clone size: .; J gene: TRBJ1-6; D gene: .; V gene: TRBV5-4; CDR3 protein: CASSSQVNSPLHF; CDR3 DNA: TGTGCCAGCAGCTCACAGGTTAATTCACCCCTCCACTTT
clone size: few; J gene: TRBJ1-3; D gene: .; V gene: TRBV6-5; CDR3 protein: CATANGNTIYF; CDR3 DNA: TGTGCCACTGCGAACGGAAACACCATATATTTT
clone size: .; J gene: TRBJ1-1; D gene: TRBD1; V gene: TRBV4-2; CDR3 protein: CASSHLDRGAMNTEAFF; CDR3 DNA: TGTGCCAGCAGCCACCTCGACAGGGGAGCCATGAACACTGAAGCTTTCTTT
clone size: .; J gene: TRBJ1-1; D gene: TRBD1; V gene: TRBV18; CDR3 protein: CASSADRGLSEAFF; CDR3 DNA: TGTGCCAGCTCGGCAGACAGGGGGCTGAGTGAAGCTTTCTTT
clone size: .; J gene: TRBJ2-7; D gene: .; V gene: TRBV4-3; CDR3 protein: CASSHSGTPYYEQYF; CDR3 DNA: TGCGCCAGCAGCCATTCCGGGACACCCTACTACGAGCAGTACTTC
clone size: .; J gene: TRBJ2-7; D gene: TRBD2; V gene: TRBV5-1; CDR3 protein: CASSLTSGGYEQYF; CDR3 DNA: TGCGCCAGCAGCTTGACTAGCGGGGGGTACGAGCAGTACTTC
clone size: .; J gene: TRBJ1-2; D gene: TRBD1; V gene: TRBV28; CDR3 protein: CASSLGDRVYGYTF; CDR3 DNA: TGTGCCAGCAGTTTGGGGGACAGGGTCTATGGCTACACCTTC
clone size: .; J gene: TRBJ1-2; D gene: TRBD1; V gene: TRBV9; CDR3 protein: CASSVALTGAYGYTF; CDR3 DNA: TGTGCCAGCAGCGTAGCTCTAACAGGGGCTTATGGCTACACCTTC
clone size: .; J gene: TRBJ1-1; D gene: TRBD1; V gene: TRBV7-3; CDR3 protein: CASSFDRGAEAFF; CDR3 DNA: TGTGCCAGCAGCTTCGACAGGGGGGCTGAAGCTTTCTTT
clone size: .; J gene: TRBJ2-7; D gene: .; V gene: TRBV5-1; CDR3 protein: CASSGSGYEQYF; CDR3 DNA: TGCGCCAGCAGCGGGTCGGGATACGAGCAGTACTTC
clone size: .; J gene: TRBJ2-4; D gene: .; V gene: TRBV30; CDR3 protein: CAWKDRDIQYF; CDR3 DNA: TGTGCCTGGAAGGACAGAGACATTCAGTACTTC
clone size: .; J gene: TRBJ2-7; D gene: .; V gene: TRBV28; CDR3 protein: CASSLTGMGEQYF; CDR3 DNA: TGTGCCAGCAGTTTGACCGGGATGGGGGAGCAGTACTTC
clone size: .; J gene: TRBJ2-5; D gene: .; V gene: TRBV5-4; CDR3 protein: CASSLGGDRQETQYF; CDR3 DNA: TGTGCCAGCAGCTTGGGGGGAGACAGGCAAGAGACCCAGTACTTC
clone size: .; J gene: TRBJ1-4; D gene: .; V gene: TRBV7-9; CDR3 protein: CASSLVPSTNEKLFF; CDR3 DNA: TGTGCCAGCAGCTTAGTTCCCTCAACTAATGAAAAACTGTTTTTT
clone size: .; J gene: TRBJ1-2; D gene: .; V gene: TRBV23-1; CDR3 protein: CASSQLAPRYGYTF; CDR3 DNA: TGCGCCAGCAGTCAATTAGCACCGCGCTATGGCTACACCTTC
clone size: .; J gene: TRBJ1-4; D gene: .; V gene: TRBV29-1; CDR3 protein: CSGVRTVGEKLFF; CDR3 DNA: TGCAGCGGGGTTAGGACAGTGGGTGAAAAACTGTTTTTT
clone size: .; J gene: TRBJ1-3; D gene: .; V gene: TRBV9; CDR3 protein: CASNQGGSGNTIYF; CDR3 DNA: TGTGCCAGCAATCAGGGCGGCTCTGGAAACACCATATATTTT
clone size: few; J gene: TRBJ2-7; D gene: TRBD1; V gene: TRBV27; CDR3 protein: CASSSGQGYEQYF; CDR3 DNA: TGTGCCAGCAGTTCGGGACAGGGCTACGAGCAGTACTTC
clone size: .; J gene: TRBJ2-7; D gene: .; V gene: TRBV6-1; CDR3 protein: CASSTEASFEQYF; CDR3 DNA: TGTGCCAGCAGTACCGAGGCTAGTTTCGAGCAGTACTTC
clone size: .; J gene: TRBJ2-1; D gene: TRBD2; V gene: TRBV7-9; CDR3 protein: CASSPPDSGGPNEQFF; CDR3 DNA: TGTGCCAGCAGCCCCCCGGATAGCGGGGGACCCAATGAGCAGTTCTTC
clone size: .; J gene: TRBJ1-2; D gene: .; V gene: TRBV28; CDR3 protein: CASSFDRDTVYGYTF; CDR3 DNA: TGTGCCAGCAGTTTCGACCGGGACACCGTCTATGGCTACACCTTC
clone size: .; J gene: TRBJ1-5; D gene: .; V gene: TRBV7-2; CDR3 protein: CASSRSSGQPQHF; CDR3 DNA: TGTGCCAGCAGCCGTTCCTCCGGGCAGCCCCAGCATTTT
clone size: .; J gene: TRBJ2-1; D gene: .; V gene: TRBV2; CDR3 protein: CASSDQAIRPYNEQFF; CDR3 DNA: TGTGCCAGCAGTGACCAAGCTATTCGCCCCTACAATGAGCAGTTCTTC
clone size: .; J gene: TRBJ2-1; D gene: TRBD2; V gene: TRBV7-2; CDR3 protein: CASSPRQGTSAPGKFF; CDR3 DNA: TGTGCCAGCAGCCCCCGGCAGGGGACTAGCGCACCCGGGAAGTTCTTC
clone size: .; J gene: TRBJ1-3; D gene: .; V gene: TRBV11-2; CDR3 protein: CASSLISYSGNTIYF; CDR3 DNA: TGTGCCAGCAGCTTAATCAGTTACTCTGGAAACACCATATATTTT
clone size: once; J gene: TRBJ2-1; D gene: .; V gene: TRBV6-1; CDR3 protein: CASSERFPGSTNEQFF; CDR3 DNA: TGTGCCAGCAGTGAACGCTTCCCAGGCTCCACCAATGAGCAGTTCTTC
clone size: .; J gene: TRBJ2-3; D gene: TRBD2; V gene: TRBV15; CDR3 protein: CATSRDGGGTDTQYF; CDR3 DNA: TGTGCCACCAGCAGAGATGGGGGGGGCACAGATACGCAGTATTTT
clone size: .; J gene: TRBJ2-7; D gene: TRBD1; V gene: TRBV5-6; CDR3 protein: CASSDTGASSYEQYF; CDR3 DNA: TGTGCCAGCAGCGATACAGGGGCGAGCTCCTACGAGCAGTACTTC
clone size: once; J gene: TRBJ2-3; D gene: .; V gene: TRBV7-2; CDR3 protein: CASSISRDKVSEQYF; CDR3 DNA: TGTGCCAGCAGCATTTCCCGGGACAAGGTTTCTGAGCAGTATTTT
clone size: .; J gene: TRBJ2-2; D gene: TRBD2; V gene: TRBV9; CDR3 protein: CASSPLAGGPTGELFF; CDR3 DNA: TGTGCCAGCAGCCCTCTAGCGGGGGGGCCCACCGGGGAGCTGTTTTTT
clone size: .; J gene: TRBJ1-4; D gene: .; V gene: TRBV30; CDR3 protein: CAWQDRLAGEKLFF; CDR3 DNA: TGTGCCTGGCAAGACCGGCTTGCGGGCGAAAAACTGTTTTTT
clone size: .; J gene: TRBJ1-1; D gene: .; V gene: TRBV5-1; CDR3 protein: CASSSLTGVMNTEAFF; CDR3 DNA: TGCGCCAGCAGCTCCCTGACGGGAGTCATGAACACTGAAGCTTTCTTT
clone size: .; J gene: TRBJ1-5; D gene: TRBD1; V gene: TRBV5-6; CDR3 protein: CASSLAGTGGQPQHF; CDR3 DNA: TGTGCCAGCAGCTTGGCCGGGACAGGGGGGCAGCCCCAGCATTTT
clone size: .; J gene: TRBJ1-1; D gene: .; V gene: TRBV27; CDR3 protein: CASAGTLKGDTEAFF; CDR3 DNA: TGTGCCAGCGCCGGGACACTGAAAGGGGACACTGAAGCTTTCTTT
clone size: few; J gene: TRBJ1-3; D gene: .; V gene: TRBV6-1; CDR3 protein: CASSRGSGNTIYF; CDR3 DNA: TGTGCCAGCTCAAGGGGGTCTGGAAACACCATATATTTT
clone size: .; J gene: TRBJ2-7; D gene: .; V gene: TRBV7-2; CDR3 protein: CASSFLLAYEQYF; CDR3 DNA: TGTGCCAGCAGCTTCCTCTTAGCCTACGAGCAGTACTTC
clone size: .; J gene: TRBJ2-4; D gene: TRBD1; V gene: TRBV4-1; CDR3 protein: CASSRTGIAKNIQYF; CDR3 DNA: TGCGCCAGCAGCCGGACAGGAATAGCCAAAAACATTCAGTACTTC
clone size: few; J gene: TRBJ2-5; D gene: .; V gene: TRBV7-2; CDR3 protein: CASSRGGAEETQYF; CDR3 DNA: TGTGCCAGCAGCCGAGGGGGGGCAGAAGAGACCCAGTACTTC
clone size: .; J gene: TRBJ1-5; D gene: .; V gene: TRBV7-9; CDR3 protein: CASSFGHSADQPQHF; CDR3 DNA: TGTGCCAGCAGCTTCGGACACTCGGCGGATCAGCCCCAGCATTTT
clone size: .; J gene: TRBJ2-2; D gene: .; V gene: TRBV4-1; CDR3 protein: CASSPLFRRANTGELFF; CDR3 DNA: TGCGCCAGCAGCCCTTTATTCCGACGGGCGAACACCGGGGAGCTGTTTTTT
clone size: .; J gene: TRBJ2-7; D gene: .; V gene: TRBV5-1; CDR3 protein: CASSLAGDFYEQYF; CDR3 DNA: TGCGCCAGCAGCTTGGCGGGGGATTTCTACGAGCAGTACTTC
clone size: .; J gene: TRBJ2-7; D gene: TRBD1; V gene: TRBV5-5; CDR3 protein: CASSNRGTEQYF; CDR3 DNA: TGTGCCAGCAGTAACAGGGGAACCGAGCAGTACTTC
clone size: .; J gene: TRBJ1-2; D gene: TRBD1; V gene: TRBV5-6; CDR3 protein: CASSSGTGARGYTF; CDR3 DNA: TGTGCCAGCAGCTCCGGGACAGGGGCGAGGGGCTACACCTTC
clone size: .; J gene: TRBJ1-5; D gene: .; V gene: TRBV27; CDR3 protein: CASRPRAGNQPQHF; CDR3 DNA: TGTGCCAGCAGGCCCAGGGCCGGGAATCAGCCCCAGCATTTT
clone size: .; J gene: TRBJ1-5; D gene: .; V gene: TRBV15; CDR3 protein: CATSVRRAGNQPQHF; CDR3 DNA: TGTGCCACATCCGTTAGGAGGGCGGGCAATCAGCCCCAGCATTTT
clone size: .; J gene: TRBJ2-1; D gene: .; V gene: TRBV11-2; CDR3 protein: CASGLTSRQFF; CDR3 DNA: TGTGCCAGCGGGCTGACTAGTAGGCAGTTCTTC
clone size: .; J gene: TRBJ1-5; D gene: TRBD1; V gene: TRBV6-6; CDR3 protein: CASSDPGTGVYQPQHF; CDR3 DNA: TGTGCCAGCAGCGACCCCGGGACAGGGGTTTACCAGCCCCAGCATTTT
clone size: .; J gene: TRBJ1-2; D gene: TRBD1; V gene: TRBV4-3; CDR3 protein: CASSQDTGATNYGYTF; CDR3 DNA: TGCGCCAGCAGCCAAGACACAGGGGCAACTAACTATGGCTACACCTTC
clone size: .; J gene: TRBJ2-5; D gene: .; V gene: TRBV5-1; CDR3 protein: CASSWTDTKETQYF; CDR3 DNA: TGCGCCAGCAGCTGGACGGACACAAAAGAGACCCAGTACTTC
clone size: .; J gene: TRBJ1-1; D gene: .; V gene: TRBV4-1; CDR3 protein: CASSLGRNTEAFF; CDR3 DNA: TGCGCCAGCAGCCTCGGGAGGAACACTGAAGCTTTCTTT
clone size: .; J gene: TRBJ1-2; D gene: TRBD1; V gene: TRBV5-6; CDR3 protein: CASSLSTGNLYGYTF; CDR3 DNA: TGTGCCAGCAGCTTGTCGACAGGGAATCTCTATGGCTACACCTTC
clone size: .; J gene: TRBJ1-1; D gene: TRBD1; V gene: TRBV6-5; CDR3 protein: CASSYSDRRKDEAFF; CDR3 DNA: TGTGCCAGCAGTTACTCGGACAGGCGTAAGGATGAAGCTTTCTTT
clone size: .; J gene: TRBJ1-2; D gene: .; V gene: TRBV7-9; CDR3 protein: CASSTGAGGYTF; CDR3 DNA: TGTGCCAGCAGCACCGGGGCGGGGGGCTACACCTTC
clone size: .; J gene: TRBJ1-1; D gene: .; V gene: TRBV5-1; CDR3 protein: CASSLAITGNTEAFF; CDR3 DNA: TGCGCCAGCAGCTTGGCCATTACAGGGAACACTGAAGCTTTCTTT
clone size: .; J gene: TRBJ1-2; D gene: .; V gene: TRBV4-2; CDR3 protein: CASSQDRPPSVGGYTF; CDR3 DNA: TGTGCCAGCAGCCAAGATAGGCCACCTAGCGTGGGGGGCTACACCTTC